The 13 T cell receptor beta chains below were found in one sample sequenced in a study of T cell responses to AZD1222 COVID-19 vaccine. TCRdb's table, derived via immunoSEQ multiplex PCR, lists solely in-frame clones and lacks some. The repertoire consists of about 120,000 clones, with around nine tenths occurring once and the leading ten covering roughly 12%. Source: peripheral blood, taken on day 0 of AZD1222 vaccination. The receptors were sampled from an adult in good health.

The CDR3, as DNA: TGTGCCAGCAGCTTCACTAGCGGGAGGCCCAGCACAGATACGCAGTATTTT. Protein sequence: CASSFTSGRPSTDTQYF. V gene TRBV7-2 combines with J gene TRBJ2-3, with 12 bases matching TRBD2. Germline V gene sequence: CDR1 SGHTA, CDR2 FQGNSA. CDR3 length equals 17 residues. V shed 3 bases and J 0 bases; nucleotides not matched to a gene: 4.

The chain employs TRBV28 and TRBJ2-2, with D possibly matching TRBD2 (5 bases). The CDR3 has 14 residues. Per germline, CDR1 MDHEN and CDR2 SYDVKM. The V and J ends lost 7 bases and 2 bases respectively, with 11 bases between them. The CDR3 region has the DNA TGTGCCAGCACCCTGAGCGGAAACACCGGGGAGCTGTTTTTT. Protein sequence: CASTLSGNTGELFF.

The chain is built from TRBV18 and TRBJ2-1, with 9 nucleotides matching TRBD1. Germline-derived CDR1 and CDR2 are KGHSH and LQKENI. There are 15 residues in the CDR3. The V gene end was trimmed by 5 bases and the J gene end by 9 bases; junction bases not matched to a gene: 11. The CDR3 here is CASSADRGSETEQFF. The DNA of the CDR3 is TGTGCCAGCTCAGCGGACAGGGGAAGTGAGACTGAGCAGTTCTTC.

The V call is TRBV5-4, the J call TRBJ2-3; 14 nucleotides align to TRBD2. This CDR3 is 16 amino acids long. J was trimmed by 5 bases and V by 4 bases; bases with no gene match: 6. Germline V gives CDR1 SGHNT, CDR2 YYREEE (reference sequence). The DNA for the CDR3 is TGTGCCAGCAGCCAGGCCGGGACTAGCGGGAGAGATACGCAGTATTTT. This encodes CASSQAGTSGRDTQYF.

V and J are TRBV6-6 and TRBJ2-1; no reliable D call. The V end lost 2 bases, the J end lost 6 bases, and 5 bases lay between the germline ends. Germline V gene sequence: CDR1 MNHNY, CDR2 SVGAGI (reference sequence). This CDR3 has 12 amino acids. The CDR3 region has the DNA TGTGCCAGCAGTTACACCCTCAATGAGCAGTTCTTC. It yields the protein CASSYTLNEQFF.

The CDR3 spells CASSWGGRTDTQYF. DNA for the CDR3: TGTGCCAGCAGTTGGGGCGGGAGAACAGATACGCAGTATTTT. V is TRBV6-1 and J is TRBJ2-3; the match to TRBD2 covers 7 bases. In germline, CDR1 is MNHNS, CDR2 SASEGT. After removal of 5 bases from V and 3 bases from J, the junction contained 5 bases not matched to a gene. The CDR3 runs 14 residues.

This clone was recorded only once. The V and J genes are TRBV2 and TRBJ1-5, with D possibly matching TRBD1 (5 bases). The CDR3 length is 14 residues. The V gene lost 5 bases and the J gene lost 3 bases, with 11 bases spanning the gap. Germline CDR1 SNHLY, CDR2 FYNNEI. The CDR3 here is CASSQDSFNQPQHF. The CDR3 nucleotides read TGTGCCAGCAGTCAAGACAGTTTCAATCAGCCCCAGCATTTT.

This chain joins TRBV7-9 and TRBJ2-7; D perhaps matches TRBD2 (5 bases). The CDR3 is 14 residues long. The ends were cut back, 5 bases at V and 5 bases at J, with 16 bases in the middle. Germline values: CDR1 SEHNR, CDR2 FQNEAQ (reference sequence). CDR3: CASSLPPSFDEQYF. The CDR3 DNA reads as TGTGCCAGCAGCCTCCCCCCTAGCTTCGACGAGCAGTACTTC.

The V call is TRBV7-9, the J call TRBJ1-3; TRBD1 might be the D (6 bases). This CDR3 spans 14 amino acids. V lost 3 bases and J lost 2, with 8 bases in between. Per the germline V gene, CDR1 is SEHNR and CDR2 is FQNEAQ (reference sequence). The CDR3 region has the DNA TGTGCCAGCAGCTTCTCAGGGGCTGGAAACACCATATATTTT. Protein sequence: CASSFSGAGNTIYF. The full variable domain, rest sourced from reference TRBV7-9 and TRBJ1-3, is DTGVSQNPRHKITKRGQNVTFRCDPISEHNRLYWYRQTLGQGPEFLTYFQNEAQLEKSRLLSDRFSAERPKGSFSTLEIQRTEQGDSAMYLCASSFSGAGNTIYFGEGSWLTVV.

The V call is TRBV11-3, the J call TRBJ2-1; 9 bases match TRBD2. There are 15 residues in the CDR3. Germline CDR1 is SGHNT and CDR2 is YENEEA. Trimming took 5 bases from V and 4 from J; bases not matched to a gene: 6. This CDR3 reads CASSKTSGEYNEQFF. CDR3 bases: TGTGCCAGCAGCAAGACTAGCGGAGAGTACAATGAGCAGTTCTTC.

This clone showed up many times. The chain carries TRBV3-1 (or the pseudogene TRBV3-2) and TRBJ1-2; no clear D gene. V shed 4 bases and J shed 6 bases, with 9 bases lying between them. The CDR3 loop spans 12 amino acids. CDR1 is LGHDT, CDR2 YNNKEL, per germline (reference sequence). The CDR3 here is CASSREVHGYTF. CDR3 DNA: TGTGCCAGCAGCCGAGAGGTCCATGGCTACACCTTC.

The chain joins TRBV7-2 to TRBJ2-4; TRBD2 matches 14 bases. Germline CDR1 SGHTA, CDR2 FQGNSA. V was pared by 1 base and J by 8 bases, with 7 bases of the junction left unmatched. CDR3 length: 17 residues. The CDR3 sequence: CASSLGLAGGPLDIQYF. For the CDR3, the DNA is TGTGCCAGCAGCTTAGGACTAGCGGGAGGGCCGTTAGACATTCAGTACTTC. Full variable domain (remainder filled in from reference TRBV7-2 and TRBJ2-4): GAGVSQSPSNKVTEKGKDVELRCDPISGHTALYWYRQSLGQGLEFLIYFQGNSAPDKSGLPSDRFSAERTGGSVSTLTIQRTQQEDSAVYLCASSLGLAGGPLDIQYFGAGTRLSVL.

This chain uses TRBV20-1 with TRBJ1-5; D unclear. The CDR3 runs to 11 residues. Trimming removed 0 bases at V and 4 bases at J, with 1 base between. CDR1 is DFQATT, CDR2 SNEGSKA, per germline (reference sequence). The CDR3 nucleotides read TGCAGTGCTAGAGATAATCAGCCCCAGCATTTT. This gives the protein CSARDNQPQHF.